This T cell receptor beta chain came from a study of graft-versus-host responses after intestinal transplantation. Graft tissue processing released intraepithelial and lamina propria lymphocytes. The CDR3 runs to 15 residues. Per the germline V gene, CDR1 is KGHSH and CDR2 is LQKENI. The ends lost 2 bases at V and 3 bases at J; junction bases unmatched: 5. Produced via immunoSEQ multiplex PCR; TCRdb's table is partial and in-frame only. This repertoire shows approximately 18,000 clones, around 77% found once; its top ten account for roughly 8%. The chain has TRBV18 and TRBJ2-3, with TRBD2 matching 7 bases. This sample comprised ileum tissue, obtained almost 470 days after intestinal transplant. This TCR derives from a human patient who received an intestinal transplant, so some T cells may come from the graft donor. CDR3 sequence reads: CASSPMGGETDTQYF. CDR3 bases: TGTGCCAGCTCACCAATGGGAGGGGAAACAGATACGCAGTATTTT.